These 4 T cell receptor beta chains were all obtained from the same sample, sequenced in a study of pediatric ulcerative colitis. Using immunoSEQ multiplex PCR, the repertoire was profiled, and TCRdb retains in-frame clones only, with some absent. The data hold tens of thousands of clones, with over 60% observed a single time. One to two pinch biopsies were taken from the rectum during colonoscopy. Input material: gut tissue. The receptor set was obtained from a boy aged 10-17 years with severe ulcerative colitis.

The chain couples TRBV13 to TRBJ2-6, with D possibly TRBD2 on 6 matching bases. The CDR3 length is 17 residues. Looked up from germline, CDR1 is PRHDT and CDR2 is FYEKMQ (reference sequence). V dropped 1 base and J dropped 1 base, with 11 bases sitting between them. The CDR3 loop is CASSLAGLPSGANVLTF. The CDR3 region has the DNA TGTGCCAGCAGCTTAGCGGGACTGCCTTCTGGGGCCAACGTCCTGACTTTC.

The chain has TRBV6-6 and TRBJ2-2; D unresolved. The CDR3 has 13 amino acids. V shed 1 base and J shed 6 bases, with 6 bases lying between them. Germline V CDR1 and CDR2: MNHNY, SVGAGI (reference sequence). As DNA, the CDR3 is TGTGCCAGCAGTTACTTCGGTCCCGGGGAGCTGTTTTTT. Its protein product is CASSYFGPGELFF.

A few counts support this clone. This chain uses TRBV2 with TRBJ2-7; no reliable D call. The germline CDR1 and CDR2 sequences are SNHLY and FYNNEI. The CDR3 consists of 12 residues. V dropped 6 bases and J dropped 3 bases, with 9 bases sitting between them. The CDR3 protein is CASRVAVYEQYF. For the CDR3, the DNA is TGTGCCAGCAGGGTTGCCGTCTACGAGCAGTACTTC.

This chain uses TRBV29-1 with TRBJ1-2; 8 nucleotides align to TRBD1. The V gene end was trimmed by 0 bases and the J gene end by 8 bases; junction bases not matched to a gene: 11. This CDR3 comprises 15 residues. The V gene's germline CDR1 is SQVTM and CDR2 ANQGSEA. DNA of the CDR3: TGCAGCGTTGAAGAAGGGACAGGATTGGCTGGGGGCTACACCTTC. It codes for CSVEEGTGLAGGYTF.